The clone carrying this T cell receptor beta chain was recorded at least ten times. The antigen is undetermined. The data stem from a study of early T cells in non-severe SARS-CoV-2 infection. Study-wide context: The chains were unpaired, and the sequenced material was bulk RNA from unsorted whole blood. General observations from the study: CD4 and private specificities were missed by VDJdb matching, which favored anti-spike CD8 responses.

The library protocol tagged individual cDNA molecules with unique molecular identifiers. MiXCR, run by TCRdb on the 5' RACE reads, gives a single entry per CDR3 protein. The repertoire holds roughly 28,000 distinct CDR3 sequences, with around 5.8% as singletons. The CDR3 loop spans 12 amino acids. Trimming removed 4 bases at V and 2 bases at J, with 9 bases between. Germline V gene lookup returns CDR1 DFQATT and CDR2 SNEGSKA (reference sequence). Sequencing used whole blood. The gene calls are TRBV20-1 and TRBJ2-7; weak D call: TRBD1 (6 bases). The sequence derives from an adult who was a healthcare worker with PCR-confirmed SARS-CoV-2 infection or an uninfected control (not recorded which). CDR3 DNA: TGCAGTGCTACAGGGGTTACCTACGAGCAGTACTTC. This translates into CSATGVTYEQYF.